Each of the 17 T cell receptor beta chains below was sequenced from the same sample in a study of T cell responses to AZD1222 COVID-19 vaccine. Only in-frame clones appear in the TCRdb table, and some are missing; sequencing was by immunoSEQ multiplex PCR. The sample records about 99,000 clones, about 89% being singletons. This material consisted of peripheral blood, taken 28 days after the second AZD1222 dose. The receptor set was obtained from an adult who received the AZD1222 COVID-19 vaccine.

The rearrangement links TRBV11-2 to TRBJ2-7, with 7 bases lining up with TRBD2. This CDR3 has 16 amino acids. Germline CDR1 and CDR2: SGHAT and FQNNGV. V was clipped by 0 bases and J by 2 bases; unmatched bases: 7. CDR3 nucleotide sequence: TGTGCCAGCAGCTTAGAGGGGGTAGCGGGCGCCTACGAGCAGTACTTC. It specifies CASSLEGVAGAYEQYF.

The genes are TRBV6-6 and TRBJ2-3; no clear D gene. CDR1 MNHNY and CDR2 SVGAGI come from the germline V gene (reference sequence). The V gene lost 7 bases and the J gene lost 4 bases, with 6 bases spanning the gap. The CDR3 sequence is 11 residues long. CDR3 nucleotide sequence: TGTGCCAGCATTTTATCAGATACGCAGTATTTT. Translated, it gives CASILSDTQYF.

The J gene is TRBJ1-1, the V gene TRBV18; D possibly corresponds to TRBD1 (6 bases). The germline gives CDR1 KGHSH, CDR2 LQKENI. The CDR3 totals 13 residues. The V end was cut by 3 bases, the J end by 5 bases, with 10 bases between. CDR3 in amino acids: CASSPAGDTEAFF. CDR3 DNA: TGTGCCAGCTCACCGGCAGGGGATACTGAAGCTTTCTTT. Supplemented by reference TRBV18 and TRBJ1-1, the full variable domain reads NAGVMQNPRHLVRRRGQEARLRCSPMKGHSHVYWYRQLPEEGLKFMVYLQKENIIDESGMPKERFSAEFPKEGPSILRIQQVVRGDSAAYFCASSPAGDTEAFFGQGTRLTVV.

The chain is built from TRBV6-5 and TRBJ2-7; 7 bases align to TRBD2. The CDR3 contains 15 residues. Unmatched junction bases numbered 9, after V lost 4 bases and J lost 3 bases. The V gene's germline CDR1 is MNHEY and CDR2 SVGAGI. The CDR3 reads CASSWSWEGIYEQYF. The CDR3, as DNA: TGTGCCAGCAGTTGGAGCTGGGAGGGGATCTACGAGCAGTACTTC.

The genes are TRBV2 and TRBJ2-2; 7 bases are shared with TRBD2. The CDR3 totals 16 residues. Germline V gives CDR1 SNHLY, CDR2 FYNNEI. With V trimmed by 6 bases and J by 7 bases, 14 bases remained unmatched. CDR3 protein: CASSTGGLGSGGELFF. DNA of the CDR3: TGTGCCAGCAGCACAGGAGGACTAGGCTCGGGCGGGGAGCTGTTTTTT.

This chain links TRBV27 with TRBJ1-4; D perhaps matches TRBD1 (5 bases). In germline, CDR1 is MNHEY, CDR2 SMNVEV (reference sequence). Trimming shortened V by 7 bases and J by 6 bases, and 15 bases separated the two germline ends. This CDR3 spans 14 amino acids. The CDR3 is CASIFRDVHEKLFF. The CDR3 DNA reads as TGTGCCAGCATTTTCAGGGACGTTCATGAAAAACTGTTTTTT.

The CDR3 region is CASSRDRGDSPLHF. Here the CDR3 DNA reads TGTGCCAGCTCACGGGACAGGGGTGATTCACCCCTCCACTTT. V gene TRBV18 combines with J gene TRBJ1-6, with TRBD1 matching over 10 bases. The CDR3 has 14 residues. Germline trimming cut 4 bases from V and 8 bases from J; bases unmatched to any gene: 2. Germline V gene data show CDR1 as KGHSH and CDR2 as LQKENI.

The V call is TRBV5-6, the J call TRBJ2-7; TRBD2 agrees at 8 bases. V dropped 0 bases and J dropped 4; count of bases not matched to a gene: 9. This CDR3 comprises 16 residues. Per germline, CDR1 SGHDT and CDR2 YYEEEE. The CDR3 region is CASSLAGSGSWYEQYF. CDR3 bases: TGTGCCAGCAGCTTGGCCGGCAGCGGGAGTTGGTACGAGCAGTACTTC.

The genes are TRBV10-2 and TRBJ1-4; D ambiguous. Trimming stripped 0 bases from V and 8 bases from J, with 10 bases between. Per the germline V gene, CDR1 is WSHSY and CDR2 is SAAADI. The CDR3 length is 14 residues. DNA for the CDR3: TGCGCCAGCAGTGAGTCAGGGCCGAGGGAAAAACTGTTTTTT. It specifies CASSESGPREKLFF.

The chain uses TRBV5-8 and TRBJ1-1; perhaps TRBD1 as D (5 bases). With 6 bases removed from V and 7 bases from J, the gap between germline ends came to 19 bases. The CDR3 covers 14 residues. CDR1 and CDR2 (germline): SGHTS, YDEGEE. CDR3 bases: TGTGCCAGCAACAGACGACAGACCGAGAGTGAAGCTTTCTTT. Translated, it gives CASNRRQTESEAFF.

V usage is TRBV27 and J usage is TRBJ2-7; 11 bases fit TRBD2. Trimming cost V 4 bases and J 5 bases; bases outside gene matches: 7. The CDR3 extends over 15 amino acids. Germline CDR1 MNHEY, CDR2 SMNVEV (reference sequence). CDR3 nucleotide sequence: TGTGCCAGCAGTTCCCTACTAGCGGGAGACGACGAGCAGTACTTC. The encoded protein is CASSSLLAGDDEQYF.

The CDR3 loop is CASSLGRFGRARGEQYF. In DNA form, the CDR3 reads TGTGCCAGCAGCTTAGGTCGGTTTGGGCGGGCCCGCGGCGAGCAGTACTTC. This chain uses TRBV13 with TRBJ2-7; D might be TRBD2 (5 bases). The V end lost 0 bases, the J end lost 6 bases, and 21 bases lay between the germline ends. CDR3 size: 17 residues. CDR1 is PRHDT, CDR2 FYEKMQ, per germline (reference sequence).

V gene TRBV27 combines with J gene TRBJ1-4; the D gene is possibly TRBD1 (6 bases). Trimming cost V 3 bases and J 7 bases, with 12 bases left between them. This CDR3 is built from 14 residues. Germline V CDR1 and CDR2: MNHEY, SMNVEV (reference sequence). DNA of the CDR3: TGTGCCAGCAGTTTTAATGGGGGGCGTGAAAAACTGTTTTTT. Translated: CASSFNGGREKLFF.

CDR3 coding DNA: TGTGCCAGCAGGGGGGACAGCTATGGCTACACCTTC. It codes for CASRGDSYGYTF. The genes are TRBV6-5 and TRBJ1-2; TRBD1 agrees at 7 bases. The CDR3 spans 12 residues. The germline gives CDR1 MNHEY, CDR2 SVGAGI. J gave up 4 bases and V 6 bases, and 2 bases lay outside the gene matches.

The chain uses TRBV7-8 and TRBJ2-2; either TRBD1 or TRBD2 may supply D (5 bases each). The V gene lost 5 bases and the J gene lost 4 bases, with 14 bases spanning the gap. The CDR3 runs to 15 residues. Germline loops: CDR1 SGHVS, CDR2 FQNEAQ. The CDR3 spells CASSTWDPSTGELFF. The CDR3 nucleotides read TGTGCCAGCAGCACTTGGGACCCCAGCACCGGGGAGCTGTTTTTT.

The chain carries TRBV19 and TRBJ1-1; no firm D call. The V and J ends lost 7 bases and 2 bases respectively, with 14 bases between them. Germline V lookup: CDR1 LNHDA, CDR2 SQIVND (reference sequence). CDR3 size: 14 residues. CDR3 DNA sequence: TGTGCCAGTAAACTTAGGGCAGTTAACACTGAAGCTTTCTTT. Amino acid sequence: CASKLRAVNTEAFF.

The chain links TRBV6-4 to TRBJ2-6; TRBD2 might be the D (6 bases). This CDR3 contains 14 residues. V shed 10 bases and J shed 3 bases, with 13 bases lying between them. Germline V gene data show CDR1 as MRHNA and CDR2 as SNTAGT. The DNA for the CDR3 is TGTGCCACCTCCGAGGGACTTGGGGCCAACGTCCTGACTTTC. Its translation is CATSEGLGANVLTF.